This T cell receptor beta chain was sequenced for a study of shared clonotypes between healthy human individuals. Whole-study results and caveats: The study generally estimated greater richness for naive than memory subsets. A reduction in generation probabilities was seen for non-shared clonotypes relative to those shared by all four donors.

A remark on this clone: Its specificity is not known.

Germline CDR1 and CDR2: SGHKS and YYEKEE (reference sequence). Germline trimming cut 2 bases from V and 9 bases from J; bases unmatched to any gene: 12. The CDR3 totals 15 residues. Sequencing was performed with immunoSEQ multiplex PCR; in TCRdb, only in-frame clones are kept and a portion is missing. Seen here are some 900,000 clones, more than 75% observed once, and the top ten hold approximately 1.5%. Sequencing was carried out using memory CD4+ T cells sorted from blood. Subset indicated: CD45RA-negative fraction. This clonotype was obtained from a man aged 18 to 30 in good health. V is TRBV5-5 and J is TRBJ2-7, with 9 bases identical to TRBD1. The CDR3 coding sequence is TGTGCCAGCAGCTTCTTCGGGACAGGGAATTTTGGGCAGTACTTC. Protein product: CASSFFGTGNFGQYF.